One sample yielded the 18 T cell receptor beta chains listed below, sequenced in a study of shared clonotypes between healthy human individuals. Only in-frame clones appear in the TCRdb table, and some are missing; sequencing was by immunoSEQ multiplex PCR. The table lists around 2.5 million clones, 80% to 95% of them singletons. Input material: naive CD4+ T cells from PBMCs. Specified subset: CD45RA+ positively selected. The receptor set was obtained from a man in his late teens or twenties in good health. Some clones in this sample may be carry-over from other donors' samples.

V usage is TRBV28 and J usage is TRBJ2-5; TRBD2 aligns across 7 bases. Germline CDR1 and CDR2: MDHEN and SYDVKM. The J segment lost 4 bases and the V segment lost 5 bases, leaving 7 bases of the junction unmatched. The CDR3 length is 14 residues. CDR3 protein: CASSPPSGLETQYF. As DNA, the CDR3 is TGTGCCAGCAGTCCCCCTAGCGGATTAGAGACCCAGTACTTC.

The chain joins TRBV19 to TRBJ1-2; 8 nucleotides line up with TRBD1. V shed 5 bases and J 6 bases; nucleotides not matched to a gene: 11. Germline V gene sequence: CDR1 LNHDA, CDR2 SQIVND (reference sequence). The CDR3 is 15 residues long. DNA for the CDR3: TGTGCCAGTAGTGACCCAGGGGGCGTCTTGAATGGCTACACCTTC. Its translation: CASSDPGGVLNGYTF.

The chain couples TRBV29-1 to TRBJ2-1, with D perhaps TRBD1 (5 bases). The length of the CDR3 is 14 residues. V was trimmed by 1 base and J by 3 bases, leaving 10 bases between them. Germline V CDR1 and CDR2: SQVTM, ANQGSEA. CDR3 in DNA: TGCAGCGTTGAAGTACAGGTTTTCTACAATGAGCAGTTCTTC. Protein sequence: CSVEVQVFYNEQFF.

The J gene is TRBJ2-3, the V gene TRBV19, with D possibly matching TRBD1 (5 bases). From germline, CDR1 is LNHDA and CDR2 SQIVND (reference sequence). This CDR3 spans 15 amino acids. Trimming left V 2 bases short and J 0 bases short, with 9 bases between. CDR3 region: CASSILTASTDTQYF. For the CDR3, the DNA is TGTGCCAGTAGTATATTGACAGCTAGCACAGATACGCAGTATTTT.

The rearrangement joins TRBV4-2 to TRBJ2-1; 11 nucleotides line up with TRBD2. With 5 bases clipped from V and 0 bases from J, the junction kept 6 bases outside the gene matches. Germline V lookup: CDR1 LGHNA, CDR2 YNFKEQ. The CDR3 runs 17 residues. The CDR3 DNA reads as TGTGCCAGCAGCACCGCTAGCGGGAGGTCCTCCTACAATGAGCAGTTCTTC. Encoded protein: CASSTASGRSSYNEQFF.

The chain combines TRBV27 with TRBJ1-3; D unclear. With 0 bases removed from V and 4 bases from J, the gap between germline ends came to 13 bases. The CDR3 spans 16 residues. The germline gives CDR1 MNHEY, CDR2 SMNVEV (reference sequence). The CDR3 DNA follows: TGTGCCAGCAGTTTATCGTCAAGGGTGGGCGGAAACACCATATATTTT. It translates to CASSLSSRVGGNTIYF.

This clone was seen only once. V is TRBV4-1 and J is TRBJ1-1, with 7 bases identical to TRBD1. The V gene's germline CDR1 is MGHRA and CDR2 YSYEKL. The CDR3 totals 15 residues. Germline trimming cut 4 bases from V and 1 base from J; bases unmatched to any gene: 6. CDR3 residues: CASSPFDRENTEAFF. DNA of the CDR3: TGCGCCAGCAGCCCTTTCGACAGGGAGAACACTGAAGCTTTCTTT.

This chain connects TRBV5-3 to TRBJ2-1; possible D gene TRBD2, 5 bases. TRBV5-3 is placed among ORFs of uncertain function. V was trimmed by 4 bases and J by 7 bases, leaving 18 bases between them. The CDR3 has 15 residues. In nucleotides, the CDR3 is TGTGCCAGAAGCCTCCGGCACCGCACGGGGAATGAGCAGTTCTTC. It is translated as CARSLRHRTGNEQFF.

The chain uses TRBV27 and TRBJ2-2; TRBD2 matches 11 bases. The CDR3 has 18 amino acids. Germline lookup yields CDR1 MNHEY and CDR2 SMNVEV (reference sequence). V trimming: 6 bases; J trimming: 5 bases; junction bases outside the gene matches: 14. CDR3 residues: CASRTRLAGPPWTGELFF. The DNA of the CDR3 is TGTGCCAGCAGGACAAGACTAGCGGGACCGCCTTGGACCGGGGAGCTGTTTTTT.

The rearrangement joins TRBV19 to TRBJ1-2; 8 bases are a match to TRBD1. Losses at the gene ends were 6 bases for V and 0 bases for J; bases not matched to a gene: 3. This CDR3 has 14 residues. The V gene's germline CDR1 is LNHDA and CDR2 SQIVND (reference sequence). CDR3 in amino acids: CASRPGQANYGYTF. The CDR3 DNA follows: TGTGCCAGTAGACCGGGACAGGCTAACTATGGCTACACCTTC.

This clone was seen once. CDR3 sequence: CASTPGGTQVHTEAFF. CDR3 nucleotides: TGTGCCAGCACCCCAGGGGGGACGCAAGTGCACACTGAAGCTTTCTTT. V gene TRBV5-4 combines with J gene TRBJ1-1; 7 nucleotides match TRBD1. Germline V gene sequence: CDR1 SGHNT, CDR2 YYREEE (reference sequence). This CDR3 is 16 amino acids long. V was clipped by 6 bases and J by 3 bases; unmatched bases: 14.

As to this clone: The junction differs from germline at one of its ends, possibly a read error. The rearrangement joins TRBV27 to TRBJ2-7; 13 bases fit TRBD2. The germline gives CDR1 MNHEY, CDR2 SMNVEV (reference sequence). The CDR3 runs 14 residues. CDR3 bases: TGTGCCAGCAGTTTATCCGCCCCTCGACTAGCGGGAGGTTTC. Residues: CASSLSAPRLAGGF.

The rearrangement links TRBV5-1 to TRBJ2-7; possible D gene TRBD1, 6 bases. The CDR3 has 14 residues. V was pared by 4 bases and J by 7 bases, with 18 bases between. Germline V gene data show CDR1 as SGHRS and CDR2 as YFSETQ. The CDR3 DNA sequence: TGCGCCAGCAGCAGGAGACAGGATACTAAAGAGCAGTACTTC. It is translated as CASSRRQDTKEQYF.

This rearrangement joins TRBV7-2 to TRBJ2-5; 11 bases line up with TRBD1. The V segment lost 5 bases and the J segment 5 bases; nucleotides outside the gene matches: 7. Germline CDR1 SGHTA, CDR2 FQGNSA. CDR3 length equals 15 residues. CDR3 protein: CASSRRTGGAETQYF. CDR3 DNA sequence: TGTGCCAGCAGCCGACGGACAGGGGGCGCGGAGACCCAGTACTTC.

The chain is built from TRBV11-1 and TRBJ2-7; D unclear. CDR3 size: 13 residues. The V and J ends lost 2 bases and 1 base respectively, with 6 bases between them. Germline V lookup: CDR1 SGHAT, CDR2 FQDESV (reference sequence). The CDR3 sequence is CASSLWLSYEQYF. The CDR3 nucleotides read TGTGCCAGCAGCTTATGGTTGTCCTACGAGCAGTACTTC.

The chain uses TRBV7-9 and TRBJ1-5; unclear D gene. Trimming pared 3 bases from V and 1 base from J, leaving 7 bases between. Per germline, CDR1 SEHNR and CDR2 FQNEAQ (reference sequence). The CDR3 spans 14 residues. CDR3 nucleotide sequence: TGTGCCAGCAGCTTCACAGAGAGCAATCAGCCCCAGCATTTT. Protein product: CASSFTESNQPQHF.

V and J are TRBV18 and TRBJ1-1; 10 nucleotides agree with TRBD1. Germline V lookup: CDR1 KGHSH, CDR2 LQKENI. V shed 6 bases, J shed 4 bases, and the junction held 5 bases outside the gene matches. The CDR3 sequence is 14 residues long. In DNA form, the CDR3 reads TGTGCCAGCTCCCCCGGGACAGGGGTCACTGAAGCTTTCTTT. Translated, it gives CASSPGTGVTEAFF.

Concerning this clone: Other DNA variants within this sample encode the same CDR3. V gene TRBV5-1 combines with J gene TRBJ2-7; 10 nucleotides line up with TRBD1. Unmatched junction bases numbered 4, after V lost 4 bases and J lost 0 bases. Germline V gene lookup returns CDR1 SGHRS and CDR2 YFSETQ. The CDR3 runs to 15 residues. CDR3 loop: CASSTGTGVSYEQYF. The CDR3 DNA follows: TGCGCCAGCAGCACGGGGACAGGGGTCTCCTACGAGCAGTACTTC.